Shown below are 29 T cell receptor beta chains from a single sample sequenced in a study of T cell repertoires in cytomegalovirus infection. These receptors have no identified antigens. TCRdb used MiXCR to reprocess the reads, holding one entry per CDR3 protein. Of around 750,000 distinct CDR3 sequences listed, over 25% are singletons. The sample consisted of cultured CD8+ T cells from PBMCs, taken from culture after CMV antigen stimulation. Source of these receptors: a human donor in good health (CMV status not recorded). Some clones in this sample may be carry-over from other donors' samples.

This chain links TRBV7-6 with TRBJ1-3; 9 bases line up with TRBD1. Germline V lookup: CDR1 SGHVS, CDR2 FNYEAQ. The CDR3 has 13 residues. J gave up 7 bases and V 8 bases, and 6 bases lay outside the gene matches. The CDR3 region is CASGDRGWNTIYF. The CDR3 region has the DNA TGTGCCAGCGGCGACAGGGGGTGGAACACCATATATTTT.

A single count supports this clonotype. The rearrangement joins TRBV9 to TRBJ1-2; TRBD1 aligns across 9 bases. V shed 3 bases and J 4 bases; nucleotides not matched to a gene: 7. This CDR3 spans 15 amino acids. Germline V gene data show CDR1 as SGDLS and CDR2 as YYNGEE. CDR3 protein: CASSERQGGIYGYTF. CDR3 sequence (DNA): TGTGCCAGCAGCGAGAGACAGGGGGGAATCTATGGCTACACCTTC. Supplemented by reference TRBV9 and TRBJ1-2, the full variable domain reads DSGVTQTPKHLITATGQRVTLRCSPRSGDLSVYWYQQSLDQGLQFLIQYYNGEERAKGNILERFSAQQFPDLHSELNLSSLELGDSALYFCASSERQGGIYGYTFGSGTRLTVV.

This chain links TRBV4-1 with TRBJ1-4, with D tentatively TRBD1 (5 bases). The CDR3 is made up of 15 amino acids. Germline V gene data show CDR1 as MGHRA and CDR2 as YSYEKL. The V gene lost 4 bases and the J gene lost 5 bases, with 14 bases spanning the gap. CDR3 in amino acids: CASSLRSGLNEKLFF. DNA of the CDR3: TGCGCCAGCAGCCTTCGGTCGGGACTAAATGAAAAACTGTTTTTT.

The rearrangement links TRBV5-6 to TRBJ1-5, with 11 bases aligning to TRBD1. The CDR3 length is 15 residues. Trimming at V came to 4 bases and at J to 7 bases, leaving 7 bases not matched to a gene. The germline V gene has CDR1 SGHDT and CDR2 YYEEEE. CDR3 bases: TGTGCCAGCAGCGTAGGACAGGGGGCAAGGCAGCCCCAGCATTTT. It specifies CASSVGQGARQPQHF.

Worth noting for this clonotype: One junction end disagrees with the germline gene, perhaps due to a read error. This chain connects TRBV12-3 or TRBV12-4 to TRBJ2-5, with 9 bases lining up with TRBD2. The CDR3 length is 16 residues. The CDR3 here is CVSSRGGAGATETQYF. For the CDR3, the DNA is TGTGTCAGCAGCCGCGGGGGGGCCGGGGCGACAGAGACCCAGTACTTC.

The chain combines TRBV5-6 with TRBJ2-2; TRBD1 matches 8 bases. Per the germline V gene, CDR1 is SGHDT and CDR2 is YYEEEE. The CDR3 is 16 amino acids. Trimming cost V 0 bases and J 4 bases; bases outside gene matches: 5. CDR3 region: CASSLGTGPLTGELFF. The CDR3 DNA reads as TGTGCCAGCAGCTTGGGGACAGGGCCTCTCACCGGGGAGCTGTTTTTT.

In its sample, this clonotype was seen once. The rearrangement uses TRBV19 and TRBJ1-1; D gene unclear. Trimming cost V 2 bases and J 0 bases, with 10 bases left between them. The CDR3 consists of 15 residues. From germline, CDR1 is LNHDA and CDR2 SQIVND (reference sequence). CDR3 coding DNA: TGTGCCAGTAGTATACGGCGCCAGATGAACACTGAAGCTTTCTTT. Protein sequence: CASSIRRQMNTEAFF.

The CDR3, as DNA: TGCGCCAGCAGCCATACCCCGGGGACCGGGAACACTGAAGCTTTCTTT. Its translation is CASSHTPGTGNTEAFF. The V gene is TRBV4-1, the J gene TRBJ1-1, with D possibly being TRBD1 (5 bases). This CDR3 is built from 16 residues. Trimming removed 3 bases from V and 1 base from J, with 15 bases in between. The germline V gene has CDR1 MGHRA and CDR2 YSYEKL.

This clonotype turned up a few times. The CDR3 nucleotides are TGTGCCAGCTCACGGGTTCGAAACACTGAAGCTTTCTTT. Residues: CASSRVRNTEAFF. The rearrangement uses TRBV18 and TRBJ1-1; D gene ambiguous. Trimming left V 4 bases short and J 2 bases short, with 8 bases between. This CDR3 is built from 13 residues. Germline CDR1 KGHSH, CDR2 LQKENI.

At least ten counts were recorded for this clonotype. The chain joins TRBV7-6 to TRBJ2-1; the match to TRBD1 covers 9 bases. The CDR3 sequence is 15 residues long. Germline values: CDR1 SGHVS, CDR2 FNYEAQ. J lost 9 bases, V lost 3 bases, and 9 bases had no gene match. The DNA of the CDR3 is TGTGCCAGCAGCTTTGGGACAGGGTGGGTTCGTGAGCAGTTCTTC. Its protein is CASSFGTGWVREQFF.

The chain joins TRBV5-8 to TRBJ1-1, with D perhaps matching TRBD1 (6 bases). V was clipped by 4 bases and J by 5 bases, with 15 bases between them. Germline V gene lookup returns CDR1 SGHTS and CDR2 YDEGEE. CDR3 size: 14 residues. The CDR3 DNA reads TGTGCCAGCAGCCCCGCCGCGGGGGCTACTGAAGCTTTCTTT. Amino acid sequence: CASSPAAGATEAFF.

This clonotype was recorded a few times. V gene TRBV27 combines with J gene TRBJ1-1; 8 bases fit TRBD1. Germline trimming cut 11 bases from V and 6 bases from J; bases unmatched to any gene: 8. The CDR3 length is 12 residues. CDR1 is MNHEY, CDR2 SMNVEV, per germline (reference sequence). The CDR3 nucleotides read TGTGCCTCTTCGACAGGGGCAGCTGAAGCTTTCTTT. As protein: CASSTGAAEAFF.

This clonotype was found once. With a much larger clone just one base away, this may be a read error. The J gene is TRBJ2-3, the V gene TRBV7-4, with D perhaps assigned TRBD1 or TRBD2 (6 bases each). CDR1 and CDR2 from the germline V gene are SGHVT and SQSDAQ. CDR3 length equals 15 residues. The CDR3 here is CTSSFSGGERDTQYF. The CDR3 DNA reads as TGTACCAGCAGCTTTTCCGGGGGCGAAAGAGATACGCAGTATTTT.

This clonotype came up a few times. The chain links TRBV2 to TRBJ2-7; D unresolved. This CDR3 is 12 amino acids long. Germline-derived CDR1 and CDR2 are SNHLY and FYNNEI. Trimming left V 7 bases short and J 0 bases short, with 7 bases between. DNA of the CDR3: TGTGCCAGCATAGCCACCTCCTACGAGCAGTACTTC. Translated, it gives CASIATSYEQYF.

Remarks on this clonotype: The junction departs from the called germline gene at one end, perhaps through a read error. V and J are TRBV7-4 and TRBJ2-1; TRBD1 might be the D (7 bases). This CDR3 comprises 17 residues. Germline lookup yields CDR1 SGHVT and CDR2 SQSDAQ. CDR3 protein: CTSSLGGWTGPSYEQFF. The CDR3 coding sequence is TGTACCAGCAGCTTAGGAGGGTGGACAGGACCTTCGTATGAGCAGTTCTTC. Together with reference TRBV7-4 and TRBJ2-1, the CDR3 gives the full variable domain: GAGVSQSPRYKVAKRGRDVALRCDSISGHVTLYWYRQTLGQGSEVLTYSQSDAQRDKSGRPSGRFSAERPERSVSTLKIQRTEQGDSAVYLCTSSLGGWTGPSYEQFFGPGTRLTVL.

The chain employs TRBV6-5 and TRBJ2-5; D may match TRBD1 or TRBD2 (5 bases each). Germline V lookup: CDR1 MNHEY, CDR2 SVGAGI. V lost 0 bases to trimming and J lost 0 bases, with 8 bases between them. This CDR3 contains 15 residues. DNA for the CDR3: TGTGCCAGCAGTTACTCGATGGGGGACCAAGAGACCCAGTACTTC. Protein sequence: CASSYSMGDQETQYF.

The CDR3 reads CASQGAWSAEQYV. The CDR3 coding sequence is TGTGCCAGTCAGGGGGCTTGGAGTGCCGAGCAGTACGTC. The rearrangement links TRBV6-1 to TRBJ2-7; 8 bases line up with TRBD1. The germline CDR1 and CDR2 sequences are MNHNS and SASEGT. Unmatched junction bases numbered 10, after V lost 9 bases and J lost 6 bases. The CDR3 totals 13 residues.

This clonotype was seen a few times. The chain couples TRBV7-6 to TRBJ2-5; 12 bases align to TRBD2. This CDR3 is 17 amino acids long. V shed 4 bases, J shed 1 base, and the junction held 7 bases outside the gene matches. Germline CDR1 and CDR2: SGHVS and FNYEAQ. The CDR3 region is CASSSRGGLAGQETQYF. CDR3 nucleotides: TGTGCCAGCAGCTCTCGGGGGGGACTAGCGGGCCAAGAGACCCAGTACTTC. The whole variable domain, remainder taken from reference TRBV7-6 and TRBJ2-5, is GAGVSQSPRYKVTKRGQDVALRCDPISGHVSLYWYRQALGQGPEFLTYFNYEAQQDKSGLPNDRFSAERPEGSISTLTIQRTEQRDSAMYRCASSSRGGLAGQETQYFGPGTRLLVL.

The V call is TRBV6-5, the J call TRBJ2-2, with 10 bases fitting TRBD1. There are 22 residues in the CDR3. Germline-derived CDR1 and CDR2 are MNHEY and SVGAGI. V dropped 7 bases and J dropped 5; count of bases not matched to a gene: 28. Here the CDR3 DNA reads TGTGCCAGCACCAAGGCCCGTACCGGGACAGGGGTGGGAGGGACGAGGACCGGGGAGCTGTTTTTT. Translation: CASTKARTGTGVGGTRTGELFF.

The chain carries TRBV4-1 and TRBJ1-5; D is uncertain. Between the trimmed V and J ends, which lost 0 bases and 3 bases, there was a span of 6 bases. Germline loops: CDR1 MGHRA, CDR2 YSYEKL. The CDR3 covers 14 residues. The CDR3 region has the DNA TGCGCCAGCAGCCAAGATAACATCAATCAGCCCCAGCATTTT. Encoded protein: CASSQDNINQPQHF.

The chain has TRBV15 and TRBJ1-2; no reliable D call. The length of the CDR3 is 13 residues. Germline-derived CDR1 and CDR2 are LNHNV and YYDKDF (reference sequence). With 10 bases removed from V and 4 bases from J, the gap between germline ends came to 16 bases. The CDR3 DNA is TGTGCCATCGAATCCCCCGGAGTCTATGGCTACACCTTC. It translates to CAIESPGVYGYTF.

This clonotype was picked up a small number of times. The chain recombines TRBV7-2 with TRBJ2-7; D may be TRBD2 (7 bases). V lost 0 bases to trimming and J lost 0 bases, with 9 bases between them. The CDR3 sequence is 15 residues long. Germline V gives CDR1 SGHTA, CDR2 FQGNSA. The DNA of the CDR3 is TGTGCCAGCAGCTTAGCGGGGGGGCCCTCCTACGAGCAGTACTTC. This translates into CASSLAGGPSYEQYF.

This clonotype was detected once. The rearrangement links TRBV6-6 to TRBJ1-4; D is perhaps TRBD1 (6 bases). Per germline, CDR1 MNHNY and CDR2 SVGAGI (reference sequence). V dropped 10 bases and J dropped 8 bases, with 17 bases sitting between them. This CDR3 spans 13 amino acids. CDR3 nucleotides: TGTGCCACTTGGTTCGGGGGCTTCGAAAAACTGTTTTTT. It codes for CATWFGGFEKLFF.

This clonotype was detected a few times. The V and J genes are TRBV7-9 and TRBJ2-1, with no clear D. The germline CDR1 and CDR2 sequences are SEHNR and FQNEAQ (reference sequence). This CDR3 is 11 amino acids long. V was shortened by 7 bases and J by 6 bases, with 7 bases between the two germline ends. The CDR3 is CASTESNEQFF. The CDR3 bases are TGTGCCAGCACCGAGAGCAATGAGCAGTTCTTC.

This sequence joins TRBV10-3 and TRBJ2-1; 9 bases line up with TRBD2. The CDR3 contains 15 residues. Germline CDR1 reads ENHRY; CDR2 reads SYGVKD. J lost 3 bases, V lost 6 bases, and 6 bases had no gene match. The CDR3 here is CAISPPAGGYNEQFF. DNA of the CDR3: TGTGCCATCAGCCCACCAGCGGGGGGCTACAATGAGCAGTTCTTC.

V usage is TRBV6-1 and J usage is TRBJ1-5; no definite D call. Germline V CDR1 and CDR2: MNHNS, SASEGT. This CDR3 comprises 14 residues. Trimming took 6 bases from V and 5 from J, leaving 14 bases between them. In DNA, the CDR3 is TGTGCCAGCAGCGAAATGTGGACTGATCAGCCCCAGCATTTT. As protein: CASSEMWTDQPQHF.

The chain is built from TRBV20-1 and TRBJ1-1; D is possibly TRBD1 (5 bases). Germline V gene sequence: CDR1 DFQATT, CDR2 SNEGSKA (reference sequence). V was clipped by 0 bases and J by 1 base, with 15 bases between them. The CDR3 is 16 amino acids. DNA for the CDR3: TGCAGTGCTAGAGATCTCTTGGGGGGGAGGAACACTGAAGCTTTCTTT. This encodes CSARDLLGGRNTEAFF.

This clonotype was observed a single time. This chain joins TRBV7-6 and TRBJ1-1; TRBD1 might be the D (6 bases). There are 15 residues in the CDR3. Germline V lookup: CDR1 SGHVS, CDR2 FNYEAQ. V was shortened by 5 bases and J by 1 base, with 14 bases between the two germline ends. The CDR3 DNA follows: TGTGCCAGCAGCCCCCGAGCAGGGGAGAACACTGAAGCTTTCTTT. This codes for CASSPRAGENTEAFF. Filled out from reference TRBV7-6 and TRBJ1-1, the complete variable domain reads GAGVSQSPRYKVTKRGQDVALRCDPISGHVSLYWYRQALGQGPEFLTYFNYEAQQDKSGLPNDRFSAERPEGSISTLTIQRTEQRDSAMYRCASSPRAGENTEAFFGQGTRLTVV.

This clonotype was observed a handful of times. The CDR3 protein is CASSPLGSPYEQYF. CDR3 nucleotide sequence: TGTGCCAGCAGCCCGCTAGGAAGCCCCTACGAGCAGTACTTC. V is TRBV7-9 and J is TRBJ2-7; D call uncertain. This CDR3 region has 14 residues. The V gene's germline CDR1 is SEHNR and CDR2 FQNEAQ (reference sequence). V lost 5 bases and J lost 2, with 13 bases in between.